This T cell receptor beta chain appears in the sequencing data of a study of CD8 T cells in ankylosing spondylitis. Notes on the study in general: Blood from ankylosing spondylitis patients appeared to carry a characteristic roughly eight-variant TCR beta motif.

Germline values: CDR1 LGHNA, CDR2 YSLEER. The germline V and J ends were trimmed by 0 bases and 7 bases, with 16 bases remaining between them. CDR3 length: 16 residues. TCRdb re-derived calls from the 5' RACE reads in MiXCR, one entry per CDR3 protein. The data contain 700,000 to 1,000,000 distinct CDR3 sequences, around 11% of them singletons. A remark on this clonotype: Antigen unknown.

This TCR was recovered from a male donor with ankylosing spondylitis. Sequences were obtained from blood, either unsorted or a sorted T cell fraction (not recorded which). The chain joins TRBV4-3 to TRBJ2-1, with D perhaps TRBD1 (7 bases). CDR3 sequence: CASSQDLRQGGNEQFF. DNA of the CDR3: TGCGCCAGCAGCCAAGATCTAAGGCAGGGGGGTAATGAGCAGTTCTTC.